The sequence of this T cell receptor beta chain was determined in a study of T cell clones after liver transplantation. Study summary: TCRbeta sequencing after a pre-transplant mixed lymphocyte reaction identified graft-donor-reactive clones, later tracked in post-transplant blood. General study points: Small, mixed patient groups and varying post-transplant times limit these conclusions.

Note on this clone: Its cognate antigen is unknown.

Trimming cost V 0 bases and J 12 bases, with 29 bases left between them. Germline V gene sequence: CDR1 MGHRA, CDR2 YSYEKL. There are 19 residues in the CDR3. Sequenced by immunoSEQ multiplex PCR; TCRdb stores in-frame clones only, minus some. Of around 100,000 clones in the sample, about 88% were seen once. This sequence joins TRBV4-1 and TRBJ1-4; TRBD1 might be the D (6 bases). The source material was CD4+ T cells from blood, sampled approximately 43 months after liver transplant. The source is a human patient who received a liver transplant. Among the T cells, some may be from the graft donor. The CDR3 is CASSQDIVKAQGAERELFF. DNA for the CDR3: TGCGCCAGCAGCCAAGATATCGTTAAGGCACAGGGTGCGGAAAGAGAACTGTTTTTT.